This T cell receptor beta chain is drawn from a study of shared clonotypes between healthy human individuals. CDR1 is MNHEY and CDR2 is SMNVEV in the germline V gene (reference sequence). V lost 6 bases and J 7 bases, leaving 18 bases between the germline ends. The CDR3 has 14 amino acids. TCRdb's copy holds only in-frame clones and misses some; the assay was immunoSEQ multiplex PCR. This sample yields 600,000 to 800,000 clones, of which 55% to 80% are seen a single time; under 2% belongs to the top ten. Every donor, a Caucasian adult, lived in Nashville, Tennessee. Study conclusions and caveats: Sequencing of the sorted subsets was shown by rarefaction to be incomplete despite large depth. What naive subsets generally showed was a larger estimated richness than memory subsets showed.

As regards this clone: Its target is unknown.

The rearrangement joins TRBV27 to TRBJ2-5; D is possibly TRBD1 (5 bases). Input material: memory CD4+ T cells sorted from blood. Subset specified: CD45RA-negative fraction. This receptor was obtained from a woman aged 25-40 years in good health. CDR3 sequence: CASRPPGADGTQYF. CDR3 sequence (DNA): TGTGCCAGCAGGCCTCCTGGGGCAGATGGGACCCAGTACTTC.